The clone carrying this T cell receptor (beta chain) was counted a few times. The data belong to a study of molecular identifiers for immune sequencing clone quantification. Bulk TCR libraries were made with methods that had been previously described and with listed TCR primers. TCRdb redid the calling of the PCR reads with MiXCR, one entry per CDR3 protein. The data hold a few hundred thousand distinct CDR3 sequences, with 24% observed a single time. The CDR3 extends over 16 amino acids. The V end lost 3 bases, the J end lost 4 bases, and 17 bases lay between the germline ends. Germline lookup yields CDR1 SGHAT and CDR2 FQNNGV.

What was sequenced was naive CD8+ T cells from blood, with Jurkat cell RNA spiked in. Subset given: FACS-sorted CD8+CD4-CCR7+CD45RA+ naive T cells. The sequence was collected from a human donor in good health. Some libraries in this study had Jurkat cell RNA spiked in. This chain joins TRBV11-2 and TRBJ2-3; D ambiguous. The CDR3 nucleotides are TGTGCCAGCAGCTTCCTTGGCTATTATTCGCCAGATACGCAGTATTTT. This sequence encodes CASSFLGYYSPDTQYF.